The 9 T cell receptor beta chains below all came from one sample that was sequenced in a study of cytomegalovirus exposure and HLA in healthy donors (dated by TCRdb to the late 2010s). Library creation used the immunoSEQ multiplex PCR assay. For the multiplex PCR, a mixture combining 60 forward primers for TCR Vbeta segments and 13 reverse primers for TCR Jbeta segments was used. TCRdb stores this immuneACCESS table with in-frame sequences only. Part of the clones is absent; in the studies checked, under half of the shortfall reflects unresolved V genes, and no reason is known for the rest. The sample table lists more than 110,000 clones, around 83% of them with a count of one. The ten largest clonotypes hold around 4.1% of the sample. The sequenced material came from PBMCs. These receptor sequences come from a man aged 35-49 years in good health and CMV-seropositive.

This clone occurred once. The chain combines TRBV27 with TRBJ1-2; 7 nucleotides line up with TRBD1. This CDR3 region has 15 residues. V gave up 5 bases and J gave up 0 bases; unmatched junction bases: 6. CDR1 and CDR2 from the germline V gene are MNHEY and SMNVEV (reference sequence). CDR3 nucleotides: TGTGCCAGCAGTCGACAGGGATCAGCTAACTATGGCTACACCTTC. This sequence encodes CASSRQGSANYGYTF.

This clone was seen a single time. The CDR3 region has the DNA TGTGCCAGCAGCTTAGTCCTAGCGGGGACCAAACAAGAGACCCAGTACTTC. Its translation: CASSLVLAGTKQETQYF. The chain carries TRBV11-2 and TRBJ2-5; the match to TRBD2 covers 9 bases. The ends lost 1 base at V and 2 bases at J; junction bases unmatched: 8. The CDR3 length is 17 residues. Germline V gene sequence: CDR1 SGHAT, CDR2 FQNNGV.

The chain joins TRBV5-5 to TRBJ2-1, with TRBD1 as a possible D gene (6 bases). The CDR3 loop spans 13 amino acids. Trimming took 1 base from V and 7 from J, leaving 9 bases between them. Germline CDR1 is SGHKS and CDR2 is YYEKEE (reference sequence). CDR3 in amino acids: CASSLWQGNEQFF. CDR3 DNA: TGTGCCAGCAGCTTGTGGCAGGGGAATGAGCAGTTCTTC. Full variable domain (missing parts from reference TRBV5-5 and TRBJ2-1): DAGVTQSPTHLIKTRGQQVTLRCSPISGHKSVSWYQQVLGQGPQFIFQYYEKEERGRGNFPDRFSARQFPNYSSELNVNALLLGDSALYLCASSLWQGNEQFFGPGTRLTVL.

A word on this clone: In the same sample, other DNA sequences code for this CDR3. This chain joins TRBV5-4 and TRBJ1-2; TRBD1 matches 10 bases. Germline CDR1 is SGHNT and CDR2 is YYREEE (reference sequence). The CDR3 length is 13 residues. Trimming took 4 bases from V and 5 from J; bases not matched to a gene: 2. CDR3 sequence (DNA): TGTGCCAGCAGCCCGGACAGGGGGTATGGCTACACCTTC. Amino acids: CASSPDRGYGYTF.

The chain combines TRBV5-1 with TRBJ2-7; D is uncertain. In germline, CDR1 is SGHRS, CDR2 YFSETQ. CDR3 length: 15 amino acids. V gave up 1 base and J gave up 2 bases, with 13 bases separating them. The CDR3 bases are TGCGCCAGCAGCTTGTCGGCTAGAGAAACCTACGAGCAGTACTTC. This sequence encodes CASSLSARETYEQYF.

This chain uses TRBV6-6 with TRBJ2-1; 9 nucleotides line up with TRBD2. This CDR3 is 16 amino acids long. Trimming at V came to 6 bases and at J to 2 bases, leaving 8 bases not matched to a gene. Per germline, CDR1 MNHNY and CDR2 SVGAGI (reference sequence). The CDR3 protein is CASRSRLAGPYNEQFF. The DNA for the CDR3 is TGTGCCAGCAGGTCCCGGCTAGCGGGGCCCTACAATGAGCAGTTCTTC.

This sequence joins TRBV9 and TRBJ1-1, with no clear D. This CDR3 has 12 residues. CDR1 and CDR2 from the germline V gene are SGDLS and YYNGEE. The V gene lost 10 bases and the J gene lost 5 bases, with 15 bases spanning the gap. The CDR3: CASGGGRTEAFF. DNA of the CDR3: TGTGCCTCCGGAGGTGGGCGGACTGAAGCTTTCTTT.

The chain uses TRBV19 and TRBJ1-3; D remains ambiguous. CDR3 length: 14 residues. V lost 7 bases and J lost 0, with 10 bases in between. Germline V gene lookup returns CDR1 LNHDA and CDR2 SQIVND (reference sequence). For the CDR3, the DNA is TGTGCCAGTAAAACAGAAGCCTCTGGAAACACCATATATTTT. Its translation: CASKTEASGNTIYF.

The chain carries TRBV4-1 and TRBJ2-7, with TRBD1 matching over 10 bases. Trimming cost V 3 bases and J 4 bases; bases outside gene matches: 6. Per the germline V gene, CDR1 is MGHRA and CDR2 is YSYEKL. CDR3 length: 15 residues. CDR3 loop: CASSQRGTGEYEQYF. The CDR3 bases are TGCGCCAGCAGCCAGCGTGGGACAGGGGAATACGAGCAGTACTTC.